Listed below are T cell receptor beta chains from one sample, sequenced in a study of shared T cell receptors in the human thymus. Libraries were prepared by immunoSEQ multiplex PCR; TCRdb keeps only in-frame clonotypes and omits some of them. The sample contains about 730,000 clones, around 85% of which appear only once. This sample was also put to use in a study of human thymus T cells.

The specimen sequenced was thymocytes. The receptors were sampled from a girl younger than two with a congenital heart defect. Each CDR3 is given with its conserved first and last residue. The D gene is left open where the match is weak. Clone size is stated in some rows and not others, as once, few, many or a class when expanded.

d_gene: TRBD1; len: 14; j_gene: TRBJ1-5; abundance: .; v_gene: TRBV7-6; CDR3aa: CASSLDRGGQPQHF; CDR3nt: TGTGCCAGCAGCTTGGACAGGGGAGGTCAGCCCCAGCATTTT
d_gene: .; len: 13; j_gene: TRBJ1-6; abundance: .; v_gene: TRBV19; CDR3aa: CASSTEVYSPLHF; CDR3nt: TGTGCCAGTAGTACGGAGGTCTATTCACCCCTCCACTTT
d_gene: .; len: 17; j_gene: TRBJ1-3; abundance: .; v_gene: TRBV6-1; CDR3aa: CASSGSTGPSSGNTIYF; CDR3nt: TGTGCCAGCAGTGGCTCGACAGGCCCTAGCTCTGGAAACACCATATATTTT
d_gene: TRBD1; len: 14; j_gene: TRBJ1-6; abundance: .; v_gene: TRBV4-1; CDR3aa: CASSLTGGNSPLHF; CDR3nt: TGCGCCAGCAGCCTGACAGGGGGCAATTCACCCCTCCACTTT
d_gene: TRBD2; len: 14; j_gene: TRBJ2-5; abundance: .; v_gene: TRBV7-8; CDR3aa: CASSPRTSTETQYF; CDR3nt: TGTGCCAGCAGCCCAAGGACTAGCACAGAGACCCAGTACTTC
d_gene: TRBD2; len: 16; j_gene: TRBJ2-7; abundance: once; v_gene: TRBV15; CDR3aa: CATSRDVPGGPYEQYF; CDR3nt: TGTGCCACCAGCAGAGATGTCCCGGGGGGGCCCTACGAGCAGTACTTC
d_gene: TRBD2; len: 16; j_gene: TRBJ2-5; abundance: .; v_gene: TRBV2; CDR3aa: CASSECLREVLETQYF; CDR3nt: TGTGCCAGCAGTGAATGTTTACGGGAGGTATTAGAGACCCAGTACTTC
d_gene: TRBD1; len: 15; j_gene: TRBJ2-3; abundance: .; v_gene: TRBV28; CDR3aa: CASSPRQGETDTQYF; CDR3nt: TGTGCCAGCAGTCCCAGACAGGGGGAGACAGATACGCAGTATTTT
d_gene: .; len: 13; j_gene: TRBJ1-3; abundance: .; v_gene: TRBV6-1; CDR3aa: CASSPGTGNTIYF; CDR3nt: TGTGCCAGCAGTCCGGGTACTGGAAACACCATATATTTT
d_gene: TRBD1; len: 17; j_gene: TRBJ2-2; abundance: .; v_gene: TRBV5-4; CDR3aa: CASSPEPGQGSTGELFF; CDR3nt: TGTGCCAGCAGCCCCGAACCGGGACAGGGAAGCACCGGGGAGCTGTTTTTT
d_gene: TRBD2; len: 17; j_gene: TRBJ2-1; abundance: .; v_gene: TRBV5-4; CDR3aa: CASSHSGVGGWYNEQFF; CDR3nt: TGTGCCAGCAGCCACTCGGGGGTGGGGGGGTGGTACAATGAGCAGTTCTTC
d_gene: .; len: 14; j_gene: TRBJ1-5; abundance: .; v_gene: TRBV4-1; CDR3aa: CASSQGTRNQPQHF; CDR3nt: TGCGCCAGCAGCCAAGGGACACGCAATCAGCCCCAGCATTTT
d_gene: .; len: 13; j_gene: TRBJ2-7; abundance: .; v_gene: TRBV6-6; CDR3aa: CASSQHPLYEQYF; CDR3nt: TGTGCCAGCAGCCAACATCCCCTCTACGAGCAGTACTTC
d_gene: .; len: 14; j_gene: TRBJ1-2; abundance: .; v_gene: TRBV5-1; CDR3aa: CASSPRTGNYGYTF; CDR3nt: TGCGCCAGCAGCCCTCGGACGGGAAACTATGGCTACACCTTC
d_gene: .; len: 17; j_gene: TRBJ1-2; abundance: once; v_gene: TRBV9; CDR3aa: CASSPFMGTSLNYGYTF; CDR3nt: TGTGCCAGCAGCCCATTTATGGGCACCTCATTAAACTATGGCTACACCTTC
d_gene: TRBD1; len: 16; j_gene: TRBJ2-3; abundance: few; v_gene: TRBV5-4; CDR3aa: CASSSPGQGDTDTQYF; CDR3nt: TGTGCCAGCAGCTCCCCGGGACAGGGGGACACAGATACGCAGTATTTT
d_gene: TRBD1; len: 18; j_gene: TRBJ2-7; abundance: once; v_gene: TRBV5-1; CDR3aa: CASSLDPDRGLKSYEQYF; CDR3nt: TGCGCCAGCAGCTTGGACCCGGACAGGGGATTAAAGTCCTACGAGCAGTACTTC
d_gene: .; len: 17; j_gene: TRBJ1-6; abundance: .; v_gene: TRBV2; CDR3aa: CASSEGRRTEDNSPLHF; CDR3nt: TGTGCCAGCAGTGAGGGCCGGAGGACAGAAGATAATTCACCCCTCCACTTT
d_gene: .; len: 16; j_gene: TRBJ1-5; abundance: .; v_gene: TRBV2; CDR3aa: CASSSGTRVHNQPQHF; CDR3nt: TGTGCCAGCAGTTCCGGGACAAGGGTCCACAATCAGCCCCAGCATTTT
d_gene: TRBD1; len: 20; j_gene: TRBJ1-2; abundance: .; v_gene: TRBV15; CDR3aa: CATSRDSVSGQGASNYGYTF; CDR3nt: TGTGCCACCAGCAGAGATTCGGTATCGGGGCAGGGGGCGAGTAACTATGGCTACACCTTC
d_gene: .; len: 15; j_gene: TRBJ1-1; abundance: .; v_gene: TRBV13; CDR3aa: CASSFLHRRDTEAFF; CDR3nt: TGTGCCAGCAGCTTTTTACATCGTCGGGACACTGAAGCTTTCTTT